What follows is one TCR beta chain and its context. Its antigen is unknown. V lost 8 bases to trimming and J lost 3 bases; unmatched junction nucleotides: 7. Germline V gives CDR1 SQVTM, CDR2 ANQGSEA. The length of the CDR3 is 13 residues. Expressed TCRB transcripts were sequenced after all isolated RNA was converted to cDNA. The repertoire was sequenced with immunoSEQ multiplex PCR; TCRdb's copy has only in-frame clones and lacks some. The repertoire consists of around 150,000 clones, with about 63% occurring once and the leading ten covering 0.08% to 0.09%. This entry comes from a study of beta chain features in type 1 diabetes. General study results and limits: High-TCR-expressing cells could be over-represented by cDNA sequencing. Shortening of TCRB CDR3s, moderate but significant, appeared in all four CD4+ subsets of Type 1 diabetes patients. Patients and controls would be equally affected if PCR favored shorter templates. The question left open here concerned HLA type influencing TCRB rearrangement.

This clonotype originated in a man aged 25-45 years with type 1 diabetes. The rearrangement links TRBV29-1 to TRBJ1-2, with 9 nucleotides matching TRBD1. Sequencing was carried out using naive CD4+ T cells from blood. CDR3 sequence reads: CSSGTGSDYGYTF. The DNA for the CDR3 is TGCAGCTCCGGGACAGGGTCCGACTATGGCTACACCTTC.